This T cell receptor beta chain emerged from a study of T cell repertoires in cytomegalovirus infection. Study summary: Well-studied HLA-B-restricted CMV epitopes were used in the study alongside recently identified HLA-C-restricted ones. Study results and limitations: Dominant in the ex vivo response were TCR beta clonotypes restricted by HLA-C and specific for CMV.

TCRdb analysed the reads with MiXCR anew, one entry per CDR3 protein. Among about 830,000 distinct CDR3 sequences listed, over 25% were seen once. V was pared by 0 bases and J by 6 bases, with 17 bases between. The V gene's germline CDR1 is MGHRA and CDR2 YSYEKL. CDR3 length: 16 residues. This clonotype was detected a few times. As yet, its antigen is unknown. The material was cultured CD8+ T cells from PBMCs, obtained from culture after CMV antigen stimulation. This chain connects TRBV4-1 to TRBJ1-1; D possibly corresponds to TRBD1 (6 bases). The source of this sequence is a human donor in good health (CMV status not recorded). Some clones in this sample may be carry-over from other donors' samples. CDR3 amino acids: CASSQDRGTRNPEAFF. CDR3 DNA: TGCGCCAGCAGCCAAGATCGAGGGACACGGAATCCTGAAGCTTTCTTT.